This T cell receptor (beta chain) was captured by sequencing in a study of beta chain features in type 1 diabetes. The study, taken as a whole, reports: TCRB rearrangement may or may not be influenced by HLA type; here this remained unresolved. Diminished insertions and augmented deletions at VDJ junctions characterized type 1 diabetes patients. Type 1 diabetes patients had TCRB CDR3s that were shorter (moderately but significantly so) in all four CD4+ subsets.

To note about this clone: What it binds is not known.

Once sorted, every population was more than 95% pure. Expressed TCRB transcripts were sequenced because the entire RNA isolate underwent reverse transcription. Clones were read by immunoSEQ multiplex PCR, and TCRdb kept only the in-frame ones, dropping some. The sample lists a few hundred thousand clones; 20% were seen once. V was trimmed by 1 base and J by 0 bases, leaving 6 bases between them. The CDR3 is 14 amino acids. Germline values: CDR1 LNHDA, CDR2 SQIVND (reference sequence). The V call is TRBV19, the J call TRBJ2-5, with no clear D. Material: naive CD4+ T cells from blood. The clonotype comes from a woman aged 18-29 years in good health. In nucleotides, the CDR3 is TGTGCCAGTAGTATAGGCAGGTACCAAGAGACCCAGTACTTC. Translating it yields CASSIGRYQETQYF.